The rows below give T cell receptor beta chains drawn from one sample of a study of blood T cell repertoires in COVID-19. The method was immunoSEQ multiplex PCR; TCRdb's version includes in-frame clones alone and lacks a portion of them. The sample contains about 31,000 clones, about 90% of which appear only once. The sample consisted of peripheral blood. These receptors were taken from a human donor in a cohort sampled during active COVID-19. Each CDR3 is given with its conserved first and last residue. D genes are given only for firm matches. For some rows the clone size is stated as once, few or many, or as a class when expanded; others skip it.

J,D,size,V,DNA,CDR3
TRBJ2-3,-,-,TRBV21-1,TGTGCCAGCAGCGCAAGGGGGGGTACTAGCAGAGATACGCAGTATTTT,CASSARGGTSRDTQYF
TRBJ2-5,-,-,TRBV6-6,TGTGCCAGCAGTTCAGGCGGGCATAGGGCCGGGGAGACCCAGTACTTC,CASSSGGHRAGETQYF
TRBJ1-5,-,few,TRBV19,TGTGCCAGTAGTCAGGGGAAGGTTCAGCCCCAGCATTTT,CASSQGKVQPQHF
TRBJ2-3,-,once,TRBV14,TGTGCCAGCAGCCAAGACGCAGGGGTTACCACAGATACGCAGTATTTT,CASSQDAGVTTDTQYF
TRBJ2-5,-,-,TRBV15,TGTGCCACCACCTGGGGAGAGGCCCAGTACTTC,CATTWGEAQYF
TRBJ1-5,-,-,TRBV19,TGTGCCAGTAGCGAGGACAACTATCAGCCCCAGCATTTT,CASSEDNYQPQHF
TRBJ1-5,TRBD1,-,TRBV6-5,TGTGCCAGCAGAGCGACAGGGGGCAATCAGCCCCAGCATTTT,CASRATGGNQPQHF
TRBJ2-1,-,few,TRBV6-4,TGTGCCAGCAGTGACGAGGGGGACGCTTACAATGAGCAGTTCTTC,CASSDEGDAYNEQFF
TRBJ2-2,TRBD2,-,TRBV11-3,TGTGCCAGCAGCCCATCACTAGCGGACACCGGGGAGCTGTTTTTT,CASSPSLADTGELFF
TRBJ2-1,TRBD2,-,TRBV2,TGTGCCAGTCGTGGGAGCGGGGTTAACTACAATGAGCAGTTCTTC,CASRGSGVNYNEQFF
TRBJ1-1,-,-,TRBV5-1,TGCGCCAGCAGCTTCGGTCTCCTTCCTAAGAACACTGAAGCTTTCTTT,CASSFGLLPKNTEAFF
TRBJ2-5,-,-,TRBV18,TGTGCCAGCTCACCGATGGCGGTGTACCAAGAGACCCAGTACTTC,CASSPMAVYQETQYF
TRBJ1-2,-,-,TRBV24-1,TGTGCCACCAGTGATTTTCCCGCTAGTGGCTACACCTTC,CATSDFPASGYTF
TRBJ1-2,-,-,TRBV24-1,TGTGCCACCAGTGAGAGACAGACGAACTATGGCTACACCTTC,CATSERQTNYGYTF
TRBJ1-5,-,-,TRBV7-2,TGTGCCAGCAGCTCCAGGGGCGGACAACTGCCCCAGCATTTT,CASSSRGGQLPQHF
TRBJ2-1,TRBD2,-,TRBV5-1,TGCGCCAGCAGCGAACGGGGTCTAGCGGGAAGCGAGCAGTTCTTC,CASSERGLAGSEQFF
TRBJ2-5,TRBD2,-,TRBV5-1,TGCGCCAGCAGCTTGGCGGCGGGAGTGGAGACCCAGTACTTC,CASSLAAGVETQYF
TRBJ2-1,-,-,TRBV29-1,TGCAGCGCTTTAAACCCAGATGAGCAGTTCTTC,CSALNPDEQFF
TRBJ1-2,TRBD1,-,TRBV15,TGTGCCACCAGCAGAGAGGCAGGGGGCAGTGGCTACACCTTC,CATSREAGGSGYTF
TRBJ1-5,TRBD1,once,TRBV18,TGTGCCAGCTCACCTCAGGGGGCTGGGGGTCAGCCCCAGCATTTT,CASSPQGAGGQPQHF
TRBJ2-3,-,-,TRBV2,TGTGCCAGCAGTGACCTCTACACAGATACGCAGTATTTT,CASSDLYTDTQYF
TRBJ1-6,-,-,TRBV19,TGTGCCAGTAGTGGAACAGGCTCGAGTTCACCCCTTCACTTT,CASSGTGSSSPLHF
TRBJ1-2,-,-,TRBV7-2,TGTGCCAGCAGCTTAGCTGGGCAGGCACTTAACTATGGCTACACCTTC,CASSLAGQALNYGYTF
TRBJ2-3,-,-,TRBV5-6,TGTGCCAGCAGCCCCCTAGGGGGGGCGGCAGATACGCAGTATTTT,CASSPLGGAADTQYF
TRBJ2-1,TRBD1,-,TRBV11-3,TGTGCCAGCCGACCCTACGGGCAGGGGGCATACAATGAGCAGTTCTTC,CASRPYGQGAYNEQFF
TRBJ2-2,TRBD1,few,TRBV3-1/TRBV3-2,TGTGCCAGCAGCCCCCCTGTCGGGACAGGGAACACCGGGGAGCTGTTTTTT,CASSPPVGTGNTGELFF